The 10 T cell receptor beta chains below come from one sample, sequenced in a study of T cell repertoires in cytomegalovirus infection. TCRdb ran MiXCR on the reads and lists one entry per CDR3 protein. The sample includes about 500,000 distinct CDR3 sequences, about 33% of them seen just once. Antigen specificity for these receptors is unknown. Sample: cultured PBMCs, taken from culture after CMV antigen stimulation. These TCRs come from a human donor in good health (CMV status not recorded). Some clones in this sample may be carry-over from other donors' samples.

This chain links TRBV12-3 or TRBV12-4 with TRBJ2-3; the D gene is possibly TRBD1 (5 bases). This CDR3 has 14 residues. Trimming took 0 bases from V and 6 from J, leaving 10 bases between them. The CDR3 region has the DNA TGTGCCAGCAGTTTAGCGGCAGGGTCGGATACGCAGTATTTT. Its protein is CASSLAAGSDTQYF.

CDR3 sequence (DNA): TGCGCCAGCAGCCAAGATTTGGGTTTGGGGCAAGAGACCCAGTACTTC. Its translation: CASSQDLGLGQETQYF. V and J are TRBV4-3 and TRBJ2-5; no clear D. Germline V gene lookup returns CDR1 LGHNA and CDR2 YSLEER. This CDR3 contains 16 residues. The ends were cut back, 0 bases at V and 2 bases at J, with 13 bases in the middle.

The gene calls are TRBV5-1 and TRBJ1-1; D might be TRBD1 (6 bases). Germline loops: CDR1 SGHRS, CDR2 YFSETQ. This CDR3 is 14 amino acids long. Trimming took 8 bases from V and 2 from J, leaving 16 bases between them. DNA for the CDR3: TGCGCCAGTCATAAACAGGGAACCAACACTGAAGCTTTCTTT. Its protein is CASHKQGTNTEAFF. Using reference TRBV5-1 and TRBJ1-1 for the parts outside the CDR3, the full variable domain is KAGVTQTPRYLIKTRGQQVTLSCSPISGHRSVSWYQQTPGQGLQFLFEYFSETQRNKGNFPGRFSGRQFSNSRSEMNVSTLELGDSALYLCASHKQGTNTEAFFGQGTRLTVV.

The chain recombines TRBV27 with TRBJ2-3; 10 nucleotides match TRBD2. The junction had 2 bases not matched to a gene; V was cut back by 2 bases and J by 3 bases. The germline gives CDR1 MNHEY, CDR2 SMNVEV (reference sequence). This CDR3 comprises 15 residues. CDR3 protein: CASSLTSGITDTQYF. The CDR3 coding sequence is TGTGCCAGCAGTTTAACTAGCGGGATAACAGATACGCAGTATTTT.

The chain couples TRBV7-8 to TRBJ2-7, with D uncertain. CDR3 length: 13 residues. V dropped 0 bases and J dropped 2 bases, with 5 bases sitting between them. From germline, CDR1 is SGHVS and CDR2 FQNEAQ. In DNA, the CDR3 is TGTGCCAGCAGCTTAGCCCTAGCCTACGAGCAGTACGTC. It encodes CASSLALAYEQYV.

V is TRBV24-1 and J is TRBJ2-2, with 7 nucleotides matching TRBD1. CDR3 length: 16 residues. Germline trimming cut 4 bases from V and 5 bases from J; bases unmatched to any gene: 9. CDR1 is KGHDR, CDR2 SFDVKD, per germline. This chain's CDR3 is CATSDPTGVGTGELFF. The CDR3 coding sequence is TGTGCCACCAGTGACCCCACAGGGGTAGGGACCGGGGAGCTGTTTTTT.

The chain joins TRBV6-2 or TRBV6-3 to TRBJ1-5; perhaps TRBD1 as D (5 bases). Germline CDR1 and CDR2: MNHEY and SVGEGT. The CDR3 has 16 amino acids. Trimming took off 5 bases at V and 7 bases at J, with 21 bases between the two ends. CDR3 protein: CASSRPGLATGQPQHF. CDR3 nucleotides: TGTGCCAGCAGTCGTCCGGGACTGGCTACGGGGCAGCCCCAGCATTTT.

This clonotype was recorded a few times. This sequence joins TRBV4-3 and TRBJ2-2; TRBD2 aligns across 10 bases. Germline assignment: CDR1 LGHNA and CDR2 YSLEER. Germline trimming cut 0 bases from V and 4 bases from J; bases unmatched to any gene: 5. The length of the CDR3 is 17 residues. The CDR3 here is CASSQDWSSGSTGELFF. DNA for the CDR3: TGCGCCAGCAGCCAAGATTGGTCTAGCGGGAGCACCGGGGAGCTGTTTTTT.

A few counts support this clonotype. The rearrangement links TRBV12-3 or TRBV12-4 to TRBJ1-2; TRBD1 is a possible D gene (6 bases). Trimming removed 2 bases from V and 3 bases from J, with 13 bases in between. This CDR3 spans 15 amino acids. This CDR3 reads CASSLWGRPDYGYTF. CDR3 DNA: TGTGCCAGCAGTTTATGGGGGCGACCAGACTATGGCTACACCTTC.

This clonotype showed up just a few times. The CDR3 sequence: CASSFGQGTYNEQFF. CDR3 DNA sequence: TGTGCCAGCAGCTTCGGACAGGGGACCTACAATGAGCAGTTCTTC. The chain carries TRBV7-9 and TRBJ2-1, with 9 bases fitting TRBD1. The length of the CDR3 is 15 residues. The trim removed 3 bases at V and 2 bases at J, leaving 2 bases unmatched. Germline CDR1 is SEHNR and CDR2 is FQNEAQ (reference sequence).